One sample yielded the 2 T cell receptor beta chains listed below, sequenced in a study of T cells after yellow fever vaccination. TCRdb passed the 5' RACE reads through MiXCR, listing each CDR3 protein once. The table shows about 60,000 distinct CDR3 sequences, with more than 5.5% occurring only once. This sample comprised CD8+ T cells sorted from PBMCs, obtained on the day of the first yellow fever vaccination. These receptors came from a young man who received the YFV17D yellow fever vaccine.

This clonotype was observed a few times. The CDR3 nucleotides read TGTGCCAGCAGCACATCCCTCCGGACGGAACTGAACACTGAAGCTTTCTTT. This codes for CASSTSLRTELNTEAFF. This rearrangement joins TRBV7-9 to TRBJ1-1; D is ambiguous. With 5 bases removed from V and 0 bases from J, the gap between germline ends came to 19 bases. This CDR3 is built from 17 residues. Germline values: CDR1 SEHNR, CDR2 FQNEAQ (reference sequence).

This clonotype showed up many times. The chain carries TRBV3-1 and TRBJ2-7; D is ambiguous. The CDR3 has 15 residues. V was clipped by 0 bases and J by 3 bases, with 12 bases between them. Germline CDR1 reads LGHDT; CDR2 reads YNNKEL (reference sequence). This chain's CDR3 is CASSQEISHYYEQYF. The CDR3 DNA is TGTGCCAGCAGCCAAGAGATCTCGCATTACTACGAGCAGTACTTC.